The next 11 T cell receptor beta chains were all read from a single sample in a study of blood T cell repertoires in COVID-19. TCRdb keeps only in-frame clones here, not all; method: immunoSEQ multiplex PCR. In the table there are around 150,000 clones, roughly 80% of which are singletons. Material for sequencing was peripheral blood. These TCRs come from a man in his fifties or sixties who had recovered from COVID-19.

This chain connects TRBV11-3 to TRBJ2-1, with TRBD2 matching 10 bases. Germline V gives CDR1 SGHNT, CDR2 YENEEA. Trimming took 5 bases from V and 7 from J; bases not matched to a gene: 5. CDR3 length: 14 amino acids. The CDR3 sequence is CASSLSGRRNEQFF. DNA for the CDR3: TGTGCCAGCAGCCTTAGCGGGAGGAGGAATGAGCAGTTCTTC.

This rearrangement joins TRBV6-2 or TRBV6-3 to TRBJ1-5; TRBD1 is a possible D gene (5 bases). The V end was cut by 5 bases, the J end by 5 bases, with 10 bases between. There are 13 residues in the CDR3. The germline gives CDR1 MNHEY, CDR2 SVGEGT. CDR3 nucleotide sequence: TGTGCCAGCAGTCTCAGGGTCCATCAGCCCCAGCATTTT. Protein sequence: CASSLRVHQPQHF.

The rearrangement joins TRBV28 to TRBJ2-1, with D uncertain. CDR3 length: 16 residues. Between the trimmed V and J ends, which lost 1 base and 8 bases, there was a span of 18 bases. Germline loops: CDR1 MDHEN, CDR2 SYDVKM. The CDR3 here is CASSLSTGSLSDEQFF. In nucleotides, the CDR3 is TGTGCCAGCAGTTTATCGACCGGGTCCCTTTCGGATGAGCAGTTCTTC.

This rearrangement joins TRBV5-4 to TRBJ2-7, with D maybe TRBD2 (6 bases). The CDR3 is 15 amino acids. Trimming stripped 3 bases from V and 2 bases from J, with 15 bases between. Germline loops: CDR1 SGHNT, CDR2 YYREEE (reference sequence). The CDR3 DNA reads TGTGCCAGCAGCTCGGAAGGGACTTCTCCCTACGAGCAGTACTTC. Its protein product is CASSSEGTSPYEQYF.

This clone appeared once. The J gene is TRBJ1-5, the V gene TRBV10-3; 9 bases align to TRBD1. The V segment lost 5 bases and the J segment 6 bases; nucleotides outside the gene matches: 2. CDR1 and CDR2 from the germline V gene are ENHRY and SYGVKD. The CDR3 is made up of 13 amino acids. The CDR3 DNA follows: TGTGCCATCAGTTCGACAGGGGGTCAGCCCCAGCATTTT. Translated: CAISSTGGQPQHF.

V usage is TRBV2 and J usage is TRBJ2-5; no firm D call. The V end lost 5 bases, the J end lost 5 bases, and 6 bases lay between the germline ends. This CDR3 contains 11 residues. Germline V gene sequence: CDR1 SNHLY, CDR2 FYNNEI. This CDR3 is CASSMRETQYF. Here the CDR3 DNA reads TGTGCCAGCAGTATGAGGGAGACCCAGTACTTC. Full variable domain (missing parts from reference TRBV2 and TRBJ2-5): EPEVTQTPSHQVTQMGQEVILRCVPISNHLYFYWYRQILGQKVEFLVSFYNNEISEKSEIFDDQFSVERPDGSNFTLKIRSTKLEDSAMYFCASSMRETQYFGPGTRLLVL.

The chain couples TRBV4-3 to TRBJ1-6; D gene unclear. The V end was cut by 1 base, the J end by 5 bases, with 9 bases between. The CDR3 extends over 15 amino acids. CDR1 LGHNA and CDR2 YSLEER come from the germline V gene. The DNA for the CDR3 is TGCGCCAGCAGCCAAGCCCCGGAGGATAATTCACCCCTCCACTTT. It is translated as CASSQAPEDNSPLHF.

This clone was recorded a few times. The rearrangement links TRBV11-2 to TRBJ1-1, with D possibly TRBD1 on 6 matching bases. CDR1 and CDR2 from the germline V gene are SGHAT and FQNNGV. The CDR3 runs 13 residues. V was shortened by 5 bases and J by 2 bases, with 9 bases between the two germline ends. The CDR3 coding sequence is TGTGCCAGCAGCCAACAGGGAAACACTGAAGCTTTCTTT. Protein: CASSQQGNTEAFF.

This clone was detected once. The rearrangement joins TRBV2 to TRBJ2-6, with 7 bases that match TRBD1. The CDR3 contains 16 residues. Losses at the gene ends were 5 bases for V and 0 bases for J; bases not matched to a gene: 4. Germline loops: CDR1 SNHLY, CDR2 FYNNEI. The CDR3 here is CASSPTGVSGANVLTF. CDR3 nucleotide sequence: TGTGCCAGCAGTCCAACAGGGGTCTCTGGGGCCAACGTCCTGACTTTC. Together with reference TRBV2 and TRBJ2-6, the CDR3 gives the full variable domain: EPEVTQTPSHQVTQMGQEVILRCVPISNHLYFYWYRQILGQKVEFLVSFYNNEISEKSEIFDDQFSVERPDGSNFTLKIRSTKLEDSAMYFCASSPTGVSGANVLTFGAGSRLTVL.

This chain's CDR3 is CASSLGGLRYTDTQYF. DNA of the CDR3: TGCGCCAGCAGCTTGGGGGGACTTCGATACACAGATACGCAGTATTTT. The gene calls are TRBV5-1 and TRBJ2-3, with D perhaps TRBD2 (6 bases). The CDR3 consists of 16 residues. Germline CDR1 reads SGHRS; CDR2 reads YFSETQ. V was pared by 0 bases and J by 2 bases, with 13 bases between. The full variable domain, rest sourced from reference TRBV5-1 and TRBJ2-3, is KAGVTQTPRYLIKTRGQQVTLSCSPISGHRSVSWYQQTPGQGLQFLFEYFSETQRNKGNFPGRFSGRQFSNSRSEMNVSTLELGDSALYLCASSLGGLRYTDTQYFGPGTRLTVL.

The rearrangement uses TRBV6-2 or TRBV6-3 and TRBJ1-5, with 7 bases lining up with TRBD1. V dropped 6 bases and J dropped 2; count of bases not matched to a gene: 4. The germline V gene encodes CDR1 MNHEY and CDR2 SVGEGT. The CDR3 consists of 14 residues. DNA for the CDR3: TGTGCCAGCAGCATAGGGGGCGGCAATCAGCCCCAGCATTTT. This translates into CASSIGGGNQPQHF.